The T cell receptor (beta chain) described here comes from a study of beta chain features in type 1 diabetes. The study, taken as a whole, reports: Fewer junction insertions and more nucleotide deletions appeared in type 1 diabetes patients. In every one of the four CD4+ subsets, TCRB CDR3s were moderately but significantly shorter in Type 1 diabetes patients.

As to this clone: Its cognate antigen is unknown.

Central memory, naive, regulatory and stem cell-like memory CD4+ cells were sorted by CD45RO/CCR7/CD25/CD127/CD95/CD27. Expressed TCRB transcripts were sequenced because the isolated RNA had all been reverse transcribed beforehand. Sequenced by immunoSEQ multiplex PCR; TCRdb stores in-frame clones only, minus some. The sample lists under 150,000 clones, 40% to 55% occurring once. Sequencing was carried out using Tregs from blood. The clonotype originates from a man between 18 and 35 years old in good health.

The CDR3 is CASTRHLNTEAFF. The DNA of the CDR3 is TGTGCCAGTACGAGACATTTGAACACTGAAGCTTTCTTT. The rearrangement joins TRBV19 to TRBJ1-1; D call uncertain. V was cut by 7 bases and J by 0 bases, with 9 bases left in between. This CDR3 spans 13 amino acids. Germline V gene lookup returns CDR1 LNHDA and CDR2 SQIVND (reference sequence).